This T cell receptor (beta chain) was captured in a study of CD8 T cells in Susac syndrome. Per the germline V gene, CDR1 is MNHEY and CDR2 is SVGEGT. The CDR3 contains 17 residues. With 7 bases clipped from V and 0 bases from J, the junction kept 6 bases outside the gene matches. About 0.5 to 1 ug RNA was reverse transcribed with random hexamers. Multiplex immunoSEQ PCR targeted 54 Vbeta and 13 Jbeta TCR beta segments. TCRdb re-called the immunoSEQ multiplex PCR reads through MiXCR, storing one row per CDR3 protein. This sample has roughly 190,000 distinct CDR3 sequences, with 93% found just once. This clonotype was obtained from a human donor in good health. The chain couples TRBV6-2 or TRBV6-3 to TRBJ2-6; 10 bases match TRBD1. Sequencing was performed on CD4+ T cells from PBMCs. The CDR3 region is CASTRTGGNSGANVLTF. Written as DNA, the CDR3 is TGTGCCAGCACCCGGACAGGGGGTAACTCTGGGGCCAACGTCCTGACTTTC.